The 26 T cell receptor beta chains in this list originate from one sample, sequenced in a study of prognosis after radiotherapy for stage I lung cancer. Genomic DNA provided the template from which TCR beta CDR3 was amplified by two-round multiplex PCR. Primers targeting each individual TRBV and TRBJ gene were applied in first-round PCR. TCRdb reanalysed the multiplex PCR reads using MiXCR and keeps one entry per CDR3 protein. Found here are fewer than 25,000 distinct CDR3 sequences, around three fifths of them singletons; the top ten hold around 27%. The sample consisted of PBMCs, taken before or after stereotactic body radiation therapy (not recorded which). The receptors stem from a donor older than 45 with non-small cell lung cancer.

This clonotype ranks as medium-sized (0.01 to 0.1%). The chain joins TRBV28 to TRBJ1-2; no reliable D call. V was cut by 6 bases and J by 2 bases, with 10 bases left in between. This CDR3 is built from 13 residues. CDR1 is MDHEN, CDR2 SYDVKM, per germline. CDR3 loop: CASSRPNNYGYTF. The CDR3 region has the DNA TGTGCCAGCAGCCGTCCCAACAACTATGGCTACACCTTC.

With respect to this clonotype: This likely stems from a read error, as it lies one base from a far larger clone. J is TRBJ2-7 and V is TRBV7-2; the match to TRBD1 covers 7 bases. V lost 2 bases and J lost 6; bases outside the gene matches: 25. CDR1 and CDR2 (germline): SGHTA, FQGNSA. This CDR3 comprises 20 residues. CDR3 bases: TGTGCCAGCAGCTTAAATAGATCCGGGACGGCCGGAGGCAGGGGGTTCGAGCAGTACTTC. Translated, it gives CASSLNRSGTAGGRGFEQYF.

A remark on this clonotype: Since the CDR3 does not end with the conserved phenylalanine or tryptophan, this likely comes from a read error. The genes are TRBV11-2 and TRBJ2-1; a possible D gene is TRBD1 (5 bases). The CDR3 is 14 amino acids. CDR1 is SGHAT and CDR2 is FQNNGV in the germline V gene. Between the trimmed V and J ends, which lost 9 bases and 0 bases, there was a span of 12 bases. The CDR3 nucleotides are TGTGCCAGTAGACCAGACAGCTCCTACAATGAGCAGTTCTTA. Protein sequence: CASRPDSSYNEQFL.

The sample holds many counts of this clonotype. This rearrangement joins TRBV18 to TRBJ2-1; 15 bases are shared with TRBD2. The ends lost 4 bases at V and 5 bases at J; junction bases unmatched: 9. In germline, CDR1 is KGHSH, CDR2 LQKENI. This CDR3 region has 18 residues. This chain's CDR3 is CASSLRTSGRALNNEQFF. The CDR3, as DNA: TGTGCCAGCTCACTCCGGACTAGCGGGAGGGCCCTCAACAATGAGCAGTTCTTC.

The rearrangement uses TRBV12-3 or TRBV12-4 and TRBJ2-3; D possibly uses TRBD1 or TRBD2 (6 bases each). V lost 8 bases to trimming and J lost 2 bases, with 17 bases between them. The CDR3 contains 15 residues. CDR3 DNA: TGTGCCAGCGTTTCTCTGGGGGGCGACACAGATACGCAGTATTTT. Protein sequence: CASVSLGGDTDTQYF.

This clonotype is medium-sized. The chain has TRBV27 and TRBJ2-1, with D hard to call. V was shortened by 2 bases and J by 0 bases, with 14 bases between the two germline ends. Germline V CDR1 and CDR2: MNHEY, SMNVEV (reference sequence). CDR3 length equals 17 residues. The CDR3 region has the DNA TGTGCCAGCAGTTTAAGAGCCCTTATAAGCTCCTACAATGAGCAGTTCTTC. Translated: CASSLRALISSYNEQFF.

The CDR3 DNA sequence: TGTGCCAGCATCCCGGCCGGGTCTGGGACTGAAGCTTTCTTT. Translating gives CASIPAGSGTEAFF. The V call is TRBV6-2 or TRBV6-3, the J call TRBJ1-1; D remains ambiguous. The CDR3 runs to 14 residues. The ends were cut back, 7 bases at V and 5 bases at J, with 17 bases in the middle. Germline CDR1 MNHEY, CDR2 SVGEGT.

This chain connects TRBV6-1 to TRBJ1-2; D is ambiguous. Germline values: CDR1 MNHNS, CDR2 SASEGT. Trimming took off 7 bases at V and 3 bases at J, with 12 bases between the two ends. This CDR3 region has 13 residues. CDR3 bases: TGTGCCAGCACCGAGTCGGGGTACTATGGCTACACCTTC. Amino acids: CASTESGYYGYTF.

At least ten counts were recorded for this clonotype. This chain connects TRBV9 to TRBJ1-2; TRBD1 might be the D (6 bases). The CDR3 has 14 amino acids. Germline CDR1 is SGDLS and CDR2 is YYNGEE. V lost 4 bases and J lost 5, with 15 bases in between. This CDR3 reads CASSRGTGSYGYTF. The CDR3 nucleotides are TGTGCCAGCAGCAGAGGCACAGGGAGTTATGGCTACACCTTC.

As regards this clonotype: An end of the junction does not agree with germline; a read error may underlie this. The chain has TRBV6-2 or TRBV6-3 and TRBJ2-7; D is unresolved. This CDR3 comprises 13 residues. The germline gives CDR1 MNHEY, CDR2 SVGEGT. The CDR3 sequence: CASSEAFTSERYF. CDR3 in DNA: TGTGCCAGCAGTGAAGCGTTTACTTCCGAGCGGTACTTC.

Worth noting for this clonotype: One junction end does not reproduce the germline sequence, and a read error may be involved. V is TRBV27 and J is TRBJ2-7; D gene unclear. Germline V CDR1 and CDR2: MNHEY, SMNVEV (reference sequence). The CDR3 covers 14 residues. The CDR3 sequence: CASILYNANYDQYF. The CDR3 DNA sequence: TGTGCCAGCATCCTCTACAACGCTAACTACGATCAGTACTTC.

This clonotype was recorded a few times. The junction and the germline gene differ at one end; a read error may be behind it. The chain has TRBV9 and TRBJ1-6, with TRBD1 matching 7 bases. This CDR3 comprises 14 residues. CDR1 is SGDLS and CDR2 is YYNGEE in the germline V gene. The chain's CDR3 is CAIQGGENNSPLRF. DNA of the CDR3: TGTGCCATTCAGGGGGGAGAAAATAATTCACCCCTCCGCTTT.

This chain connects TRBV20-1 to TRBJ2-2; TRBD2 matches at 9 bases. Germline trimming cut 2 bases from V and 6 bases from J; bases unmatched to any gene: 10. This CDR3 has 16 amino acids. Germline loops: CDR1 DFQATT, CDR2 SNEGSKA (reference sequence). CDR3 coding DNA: TGCAGTGCTAGACGGACTAGCGTTAGTCGTGCCGGGGAGCTGTTTTTT. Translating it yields CSARRTSVSRAGELFF.

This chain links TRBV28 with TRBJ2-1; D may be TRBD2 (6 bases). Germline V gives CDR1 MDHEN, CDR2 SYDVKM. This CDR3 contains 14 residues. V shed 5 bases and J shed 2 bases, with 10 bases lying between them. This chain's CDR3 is CASSPGGPYNEQFF. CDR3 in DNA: TGTGCCAGCAGTCCCGGGGGACCCTACAATGAGCAGTTCTTC. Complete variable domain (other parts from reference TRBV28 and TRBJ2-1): DVKVTQSSRYLVKRTGEKVFLECVQDMDHENMFWYRQDPGLGLRLIYFSYDVKMKEKGDIPEGYSVSREKKERFSLILESASTNQTSMYLCASSPGGPYNEQFFGPGTRLTVL.

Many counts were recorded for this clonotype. Here the CDR3 reads CASKSGPDRHYEQYF. As DNA, the CDR3 is TGCGCCAGCAAAAGTGGTCCGGACAGGCACTACGAGCAGTACTTC. This rearrangement joins TRBV5-1 to TRBJ2-7; 7 bases map to TRBD1. Looked up from germline, CDR1 is SGHRS and CDR2 is YFSETQ. J gave up 3 bases and V 6 bases, and 12 bases lay outside the gene matches. CDR3 length equals 15 residues. The full variable domain, with the rest looked up from reference TRBV5-1 and TRBJ2-7, is KAGVTQTPRYLIKTRGQQVTLSCSPISGHRSVSWYQQTPGQGLQFLFEYFSETQRNKGNFPGRFSGRQFSNSRSEMNVSTLELGDSALYLCASKSGPDRHYEQYFGPGTRLTVT.

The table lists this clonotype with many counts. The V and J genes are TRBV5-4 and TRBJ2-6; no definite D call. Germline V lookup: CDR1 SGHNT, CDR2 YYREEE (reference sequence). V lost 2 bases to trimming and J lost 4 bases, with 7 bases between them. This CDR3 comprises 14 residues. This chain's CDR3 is CASSLGQGANVLTF. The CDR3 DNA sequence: TGTGCCAGCAGCTTAGGTCAGGGGGCCAACGTCCTGACTTTC.

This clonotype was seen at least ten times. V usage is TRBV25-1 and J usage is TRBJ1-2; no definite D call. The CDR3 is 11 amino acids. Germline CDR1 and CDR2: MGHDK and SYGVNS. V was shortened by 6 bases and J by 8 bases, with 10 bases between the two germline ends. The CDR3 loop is CASSGSWGYTF. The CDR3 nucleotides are TGTGCCAGCAGCGGGAGCTGGGGCTACACCTTC.

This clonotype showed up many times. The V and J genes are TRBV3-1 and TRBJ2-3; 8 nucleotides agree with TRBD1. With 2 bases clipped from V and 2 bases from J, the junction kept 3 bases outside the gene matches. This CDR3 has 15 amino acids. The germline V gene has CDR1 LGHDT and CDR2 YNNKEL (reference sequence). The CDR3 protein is CASSQTGGLTDTQYF. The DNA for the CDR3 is TGTGCCAGCAGCCAAACAGGGGGGCTCACAGATACGCAGTATTTT.

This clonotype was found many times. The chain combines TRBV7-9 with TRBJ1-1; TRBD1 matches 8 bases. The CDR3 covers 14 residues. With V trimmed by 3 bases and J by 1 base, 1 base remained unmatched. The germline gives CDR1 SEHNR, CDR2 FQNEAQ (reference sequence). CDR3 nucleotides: TGTGCCAGCAGCTTTCAGGGGGCGAACACTGAAGCTTTCTTT. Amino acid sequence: CASSFQGANTEAFF. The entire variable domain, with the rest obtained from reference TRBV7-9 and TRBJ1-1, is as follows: DTGVSQNPRHKITKRGQNVTFRCDPISEHNRLYWYRQTLGQGPEFLTYFQNEAQLEKSRLLSDRFSAERPKGSFSTLEIQRTEQGDSAMYLCASSFQGANTEAFFGQGTRLTVV.

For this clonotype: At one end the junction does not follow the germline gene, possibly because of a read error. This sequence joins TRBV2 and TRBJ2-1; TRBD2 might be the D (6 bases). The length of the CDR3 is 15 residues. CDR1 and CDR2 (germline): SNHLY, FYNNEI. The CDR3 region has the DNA TGTGACAGCAGGTGGCCCGCGGGAACCTCTAATGAGCATTTCTTC. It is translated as CDSRWPAGTSNEHFF.

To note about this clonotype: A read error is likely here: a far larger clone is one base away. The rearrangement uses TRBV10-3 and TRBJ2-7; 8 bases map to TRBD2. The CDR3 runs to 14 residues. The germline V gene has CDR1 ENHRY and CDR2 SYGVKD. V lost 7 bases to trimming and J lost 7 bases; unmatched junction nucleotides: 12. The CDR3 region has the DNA TGTGCCATCAAGGCTAGCGGGTCCTACAATGAGCAGTACTTC. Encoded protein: CAIKASGSYNEQYF.

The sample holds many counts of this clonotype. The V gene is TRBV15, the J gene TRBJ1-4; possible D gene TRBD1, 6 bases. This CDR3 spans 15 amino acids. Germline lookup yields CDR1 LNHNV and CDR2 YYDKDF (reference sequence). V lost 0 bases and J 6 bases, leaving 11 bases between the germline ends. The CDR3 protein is CATSRDGGAYEKLFF. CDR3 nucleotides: TGTGCCACCAGCAGAGACGGGGGCGCGTATGAAAAACTGTTTTTT.

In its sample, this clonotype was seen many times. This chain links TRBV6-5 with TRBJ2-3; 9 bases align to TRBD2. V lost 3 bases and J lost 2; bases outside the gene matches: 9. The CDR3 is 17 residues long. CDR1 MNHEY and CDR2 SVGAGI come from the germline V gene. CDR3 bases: TGTGCCAGCAGTTATTCCCCACTAGCGGGCCTCACAGATACGCAGTATTTT. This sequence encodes CASSYSPLAGLTDTQYF.

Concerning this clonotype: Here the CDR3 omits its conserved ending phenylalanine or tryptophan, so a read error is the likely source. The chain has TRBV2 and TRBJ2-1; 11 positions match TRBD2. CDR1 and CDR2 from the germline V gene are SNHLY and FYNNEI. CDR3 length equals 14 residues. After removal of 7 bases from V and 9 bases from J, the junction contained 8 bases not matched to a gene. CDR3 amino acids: CASNRDSGRAEQFS. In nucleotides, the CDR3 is TGTGCCAGCAACAGAGATAGCGGGAGGGCTGAGCAGTTCTCC.

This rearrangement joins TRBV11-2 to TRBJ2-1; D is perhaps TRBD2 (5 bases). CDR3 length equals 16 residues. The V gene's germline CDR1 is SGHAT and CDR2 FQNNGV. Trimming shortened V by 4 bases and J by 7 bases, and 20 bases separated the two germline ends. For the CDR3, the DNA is TGTGCCAGCAGCTCCCGACTTGCTAGAGGAGGTAATGAGCAGTTCTTC. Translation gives CASSSRLARGGNEQFF.

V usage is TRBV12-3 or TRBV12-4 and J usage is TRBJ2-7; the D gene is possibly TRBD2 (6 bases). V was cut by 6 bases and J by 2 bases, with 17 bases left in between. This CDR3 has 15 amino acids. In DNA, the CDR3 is TGTGCCAGCAGGGAGACCGGGAGCCCGACCTACGAGCAGTACTTC. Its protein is CASRETGSPTYEQYF.